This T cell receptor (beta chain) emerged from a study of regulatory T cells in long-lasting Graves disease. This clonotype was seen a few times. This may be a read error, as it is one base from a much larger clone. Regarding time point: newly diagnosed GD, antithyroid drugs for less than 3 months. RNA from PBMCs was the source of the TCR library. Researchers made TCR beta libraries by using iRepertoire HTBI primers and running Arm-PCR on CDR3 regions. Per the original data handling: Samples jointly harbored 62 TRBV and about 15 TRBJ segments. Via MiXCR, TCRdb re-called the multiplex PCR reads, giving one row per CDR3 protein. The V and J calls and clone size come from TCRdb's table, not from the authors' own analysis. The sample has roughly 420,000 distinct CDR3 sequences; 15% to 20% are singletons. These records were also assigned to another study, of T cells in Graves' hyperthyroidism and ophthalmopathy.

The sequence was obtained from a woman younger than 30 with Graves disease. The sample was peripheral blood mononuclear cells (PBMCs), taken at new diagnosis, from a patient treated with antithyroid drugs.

In DNA form, the CDR3 reads TGTGCCAGCAGTTCGATGATCTCATCAGCCGGCAGGGATGAGGAGACCCAGTACTTC. Its translation: CASSSMISSAGRDEETQYF. The chain has TRBV28 and TRBJ2-5, with D tentatively TRBD1 (5 bases). Germline values: CDR1 MDHEN, CDR2 SYDVKM. V shed 4 bases and J shed 5 bases, with 29 bases lying between them. This CDR3 has 19 amino acids.